This T cell receptor (beta chain) was retrieved from a study of blood T cells in healthy people across ages. Study-wide results and limits: Relative to aged donors, long-lived donors carried more naive CD4+ cells and displayed higher diversity.

A second PCR of 7 to 11 cycles used a sample-barcoded 5' primer and a J-beta primer mix. TCRdb ran MiXCR on the 5' RACE reads and lists one entry per CDR3 protein. The sample lists approximately 2,000,000 distinct CDR3 sequences, 35% to 50% seen once, with around 23% in the top ten. The CDR3 consists of 14 residues. Germline V gene sequence: CDR1 DFQATT, CDR2 SNEGSKA (reference sequence). Between the trimmed V and J ends, which lost 3 bases and 1 base, there was a span of 7 bases. On this clonotype: Its antigen is not identified.

Sequencing used blood. The chain couples TRBV20-1 to TRBJ1-6; D unresolved. The source of this sequence is a human donor in good health. The CDR3 spells CSASRGSYNSPLHF. CDR3 coding DNA: TGCAGTGCTAGTCGCGGTTCCTATAATTCACCCCTCCACTTT.